This TCR beta chain was retrieved from a study of blood T cell repertoires in COVID-19 (TCRdb year 2020). As for the study more broadly: Samples from collaborators originated in the United States, Italy and Spain and spanned both the acute and convalescent phases of COVID-19. Subjects who had been exposed to COVID-19, were actively infected with it, or had recovered from it provided the deeply sampled blood TCRbeta repertoires that made up the dataset. Where available, HLA class I and class II types were obtained from metadata supplied by the sample provider rather than from assay-based typing. Sample metadata almost always included a de-identified subject ID, COVID-19 status, age in years and sex. The repertoires were released in a freely available public database intended as a resource for research on the immune response to SARS-CoV-2. The samples were drawn from two sources: the first 160 participants of the ongoing ImmuneRACE study, and fewer than 1,500 subjects contributed by 6 global collaborators. The prospective study material was composed of cDNA or gDNA derived from T cells, B-cell-depleted T cells, or PBMCs.

On the study overall, not on this receptor specifically: Clinical and demographic metadata were provided uncurated, with the amount varying by source and participant.

TCRbeta CDR3 regions were amplified from genomic DNA by means of the immunoSEQ Assay, a bias-controlled multiplex PCR. Concerning the study's data processing: The number of nucleated cells in each sample was estimated from the amplification of reference gene primers within the assay. To quantify the absolute abundance of each unique TCRbeta CDR3 rearrangement, sequence reads were collapsed and filtered. Productive Simpson clonality was computed per sample as the square root of Simpson's diversity index over productive rearrangements. In its TCRdb copy, this immuneACCESS table keeps in-frame sequences only and misses some clones. Where compared with another copy, unresolved V genes explain less than half of these, and the others have no known cause. The D gene and trimming were derived from the DNA, and the V and J assignments and clone size from that table. This sample gives 310,000 or so clones in total; 70% to 90% of them show up just once. The biggest ten clones account for approximately 4% of the sample.

Concerning this clone itself: Its antigen specificity is not known. No much larger clonotype is one base removed from it; base qualities were not supplied.

Reading from cysteine to phenylalanine, the CDR3 counts 14 amino acids. The read is trimmed to its CDR3 DNA, 42 bases read in frame from base 1. V is shortened by 4 bases, J by 5 bases, and the region joining them spans 14 bases. In the germline V gene, CDR1 corresponds to SNHLY and CDR2 to FYNNEI. The collaborating institutions used their own protocols to collect whole blood in K2EDTA tubes. For TCRbeta analysis, collaborators shipped samples as frozen whole blood, isolated PBMCs, or DNA extracted from either of those sample types. This chain is built from TRBV2 and TRBJ1-1; matching of 5 bases hints at TRBD1 as the D gene. Material: peripheral blood. The sequence came from a woman aged 45-60 years with active or convalescent COVID-19. The nucleotide sequence is given as TGTGCCAGCAGTGTAAGTTCTCGGGGGACTGAAGCTTTCTTT. This sequence encodes CASSVSSRGTEAFF. The CDR3 plus the reference TRBV2 and TRBJ1-1 genes for the other parts give the full variable domain: EPEVTQTPSHQVTQMGQEVILRCVPISNHLYFYWYRQILGQKVEFLVSFYNNEISEKSEIFDDQFSVERPDGSNFTLKIRSTKLEDSAMYFCASSVSSRGTEAFFGQGTRLTVV.